This T cell receptor (beta chain) comes out of a study of CD8+CD57+ T cells in acquired aplastic anemia. Looked up from germline, CDR1 is SGHKS and CDR2 is YYEKEE (reference sequence). The CDR3 length is 15 residues. The use of genomic DNA as template underpinned the TCR beta VDJ and CDR3 profiling. MiXCR, run by TCRdb on the reads, gives a single entry per CDR3 protein. The sample carries over 150,000 distinct CDR3 sequences, roughly half recorded once. General observations from the study: Around 29 CD8+ CDR3 sequences were shared between patients and controls.

As for this clonotype: The antigen is unknown. A read error may account for a junction end that differs from germline.

The clonotype was recovered from a human donor in good health, serving as a control. The sample consisted of sorted CD4+, CD8+, or CD8+CD57+ T cells (not recorded which) from PBMCs. This rearrangement joins TRBV5-5 to TRBJ1-2; the D gene is possibly TRBD1 (5 bases). The CDR3 region is CASNLGLGTNYGYTF. DNA for the CDR3: TGCGCCAGCAACCTGGGCCTAGGGACCAACTATGGCTACACCTTC. The variable domain in full, completed from reference TRBV5-5 and TRBJ1-2, reads DAGVTQSPTHLIKTRGQQVTLRCSPISGHKSVSWYQQVLGQGPQFIFQYYEKEERGRGNFPDRFSARQFPNYSSELNVNALLLGDSALYLCASNLGLGTNYGYTFGSGTRLTVV.